This entry concerns a single T cell receptor (beta chain). The entry originates in a study of blood T cells in healthy people across ages. Each donor was a healthy Caucasian individual from Russia, aged roughly 6 to 90. Drawing of peripheral blood yielded about 10 milliliters from each donor. Primers used in a second PCR of about 7 to 11 cycles were a sample-barcoded 5' primer and a J-beta primer mix. TCRdb independently ran MiXCR on the 5' RACE reads; one entry per CDR3 protein. The sample consists of over 1,500,000 distinct CDR3 sequences, 39% of them appearing once. V lost 0 bases and J lost 2; bases outside the gene matches: 9. This CDR3 contains 18 residues.

Sequencing was performed on blood. This receptor was taken from a human donor in good health. V and J are TRBV12-3 or TRBV12-4 and TRBJ2-3, with 9 bases aligning to TRBD2. CDR3 region: CASSLALLAGDFTDTQYF. The DNA of the CDR3 is TGTGCCAGCAGTTTAGCGCTTTTAGCGGGGGACTTCACAGATACGCAGTATTTT.